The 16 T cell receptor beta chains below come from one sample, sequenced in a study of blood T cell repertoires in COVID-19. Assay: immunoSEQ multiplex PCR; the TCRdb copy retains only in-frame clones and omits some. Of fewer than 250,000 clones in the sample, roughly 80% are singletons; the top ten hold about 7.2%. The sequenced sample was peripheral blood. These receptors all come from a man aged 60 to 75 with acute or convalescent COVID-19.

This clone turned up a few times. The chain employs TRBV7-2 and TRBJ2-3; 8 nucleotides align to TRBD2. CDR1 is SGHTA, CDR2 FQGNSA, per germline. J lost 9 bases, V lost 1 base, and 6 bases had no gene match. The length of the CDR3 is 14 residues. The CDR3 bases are TGTGCCAGCAGCTTAGGGGGGCTAGCGGGCACGCAGTATTTT. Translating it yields CASSLGGLAGTQYF.

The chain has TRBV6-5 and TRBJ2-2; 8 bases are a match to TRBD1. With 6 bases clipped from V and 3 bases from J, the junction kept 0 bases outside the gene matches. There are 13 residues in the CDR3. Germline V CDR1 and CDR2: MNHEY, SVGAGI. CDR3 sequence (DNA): TGTGCCAGCAGGACAGGGGACACCGGGGAGCTGTTTTTT. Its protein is CASRTGDTGELFF.

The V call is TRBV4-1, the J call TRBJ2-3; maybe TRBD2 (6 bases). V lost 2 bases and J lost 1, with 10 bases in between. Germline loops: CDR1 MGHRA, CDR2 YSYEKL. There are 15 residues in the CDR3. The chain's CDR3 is CASSQQGLGTDTQYF. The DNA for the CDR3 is TGCGCCAGCAGCCAACAGGGACTTGGCACAGATACGCAGTATTTT.

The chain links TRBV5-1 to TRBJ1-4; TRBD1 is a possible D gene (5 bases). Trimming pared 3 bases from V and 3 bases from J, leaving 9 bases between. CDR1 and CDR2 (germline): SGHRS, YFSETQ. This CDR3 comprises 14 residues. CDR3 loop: CASSYGGSNEKLFF. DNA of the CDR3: TGCGCCAGCAGCTACGGGGGATCTAATGAAAAACTGTTTTTT.

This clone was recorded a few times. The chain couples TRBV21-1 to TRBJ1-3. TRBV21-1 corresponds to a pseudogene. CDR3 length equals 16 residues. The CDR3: CASSKAGTGSGNTIYF. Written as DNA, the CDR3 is TGTGCCAGCAGCAAAGCCGGTACGGGCTCTGGAAACACCATATATTTT.

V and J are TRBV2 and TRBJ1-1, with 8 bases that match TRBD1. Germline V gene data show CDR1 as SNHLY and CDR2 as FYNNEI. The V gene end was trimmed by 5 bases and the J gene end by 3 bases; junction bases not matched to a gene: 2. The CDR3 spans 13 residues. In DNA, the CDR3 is TGTGCCAGCAGTCAGGGGGCGGACACTGAAGCTTTCTTT. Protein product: CASSQGADTEAFF. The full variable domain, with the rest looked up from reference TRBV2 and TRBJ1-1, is EPEVTQTPSHQVTQMGQEVILRCVPISNHLYFYWYRQILGQKVEFLVSFYNNEISEKSEIFDDQFSVERPDGSNFTLKIRSTKLEDSAMYFCASSQGADTEAFFGQGTRLTVV.

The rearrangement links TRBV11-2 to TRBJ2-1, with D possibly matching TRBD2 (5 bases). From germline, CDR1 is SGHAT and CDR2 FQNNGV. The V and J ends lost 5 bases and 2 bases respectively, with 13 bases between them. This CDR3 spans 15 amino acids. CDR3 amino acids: CASSPRVQPYNEQFF. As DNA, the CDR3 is TGTGCCAGCAGCCCGAGGGTTCAGCCCTACAATGAGCAGTTCTTC.

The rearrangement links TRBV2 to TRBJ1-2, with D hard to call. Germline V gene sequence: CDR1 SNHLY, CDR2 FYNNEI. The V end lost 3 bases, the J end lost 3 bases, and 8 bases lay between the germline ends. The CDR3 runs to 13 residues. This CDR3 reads CASSEEADYGYTF. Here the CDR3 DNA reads TGTGCCAGCAGTGAGGAGGCGGACTATGGCTACACCTTC. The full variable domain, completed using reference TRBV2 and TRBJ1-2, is EPEVTQTPSHQVTQMGQEVILRCVPISNHLYFYWYRQILGQKVEFLVSFYNNEISEKSEIFDDQFSVERPDGSNFTLKIRSTKLEDSAMYFCASSEEADYGYTFGSGTRLTVV.

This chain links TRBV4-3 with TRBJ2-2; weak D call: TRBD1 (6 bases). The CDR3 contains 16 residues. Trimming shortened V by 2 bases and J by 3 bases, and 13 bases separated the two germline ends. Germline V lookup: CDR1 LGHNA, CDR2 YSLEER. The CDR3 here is CASSQIWGRDTGELFF. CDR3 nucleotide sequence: TGCGCCAGCAGCCAAATATGGGGGCGCGACACCGGGGAGCTGTTTTTT.

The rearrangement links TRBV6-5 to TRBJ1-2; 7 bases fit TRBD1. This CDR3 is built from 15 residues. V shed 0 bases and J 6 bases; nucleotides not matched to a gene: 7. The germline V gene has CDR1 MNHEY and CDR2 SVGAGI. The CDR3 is CASSYSGTDYDGYTF. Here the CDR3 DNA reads TGTGCCAGCAGTTACTCCGGGACAGATTATGATGGCTACACCTTC.

CDR3 nucleotide sequence: TGTGCCAGCAGTTACGGGAACAGGGGGCGAGTTGGCTACACCTTC. Encoded protein: CASSYGNRGRVGYTF. This chain joins TRBV6-2 or TRBV6-3 and TRBJ1-2; 9 positions agree with TRBD1. The CDR3 length is 15 residues. Per the germline V gene, CDR1 is MNHEY and CDR2 is SVGEGT. With V trimmed by 2 bases and J by 7 bases, 8 bases remained unmatched.

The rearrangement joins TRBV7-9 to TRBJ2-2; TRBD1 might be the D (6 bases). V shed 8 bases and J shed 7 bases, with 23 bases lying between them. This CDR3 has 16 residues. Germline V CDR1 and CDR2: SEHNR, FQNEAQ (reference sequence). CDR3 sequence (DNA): TGTGCCAGCCGCCCCCGCTCAAACAGGGTGGTCGGGGAGCTGTTTTTT. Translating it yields CASRPRSNRVVGELFF.

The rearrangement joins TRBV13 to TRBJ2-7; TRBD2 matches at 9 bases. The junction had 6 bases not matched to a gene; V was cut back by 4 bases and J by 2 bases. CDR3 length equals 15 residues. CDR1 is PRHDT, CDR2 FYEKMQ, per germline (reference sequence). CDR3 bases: TGTGCCAGCAGCTCCCCTAGCGGGGATCCCTACGAGCAGTACTTC. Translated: CASSSPSGDPYEQYF. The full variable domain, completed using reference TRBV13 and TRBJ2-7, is AAGVIQSPRHLIKEKRETATLKCYPIPRHDTVYWYQQGPGQDPQFLISFYEKMQSDKGSIPDRFSAQQFSDYHSELNMSSLELGDSALYFCASSSPSGDPYEQYFGPGTRLTVT.

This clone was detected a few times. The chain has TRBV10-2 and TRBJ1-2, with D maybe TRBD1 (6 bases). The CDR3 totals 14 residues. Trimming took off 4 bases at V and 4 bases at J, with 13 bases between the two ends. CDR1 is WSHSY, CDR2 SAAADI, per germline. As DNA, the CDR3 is TGCGCCAGCAGTGCAGGGGAATATGCCTATGGCTACACCTTC. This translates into CASSAGEYAYGYTF.

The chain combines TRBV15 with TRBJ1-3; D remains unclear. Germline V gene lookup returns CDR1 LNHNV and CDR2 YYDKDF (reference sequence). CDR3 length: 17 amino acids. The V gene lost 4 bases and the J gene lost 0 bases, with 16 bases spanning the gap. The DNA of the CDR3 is TGTGCCACCAGCATCCGCTCGGGTGTCGGCTCTGGAAACACCATATATTTT. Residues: CATSIRSGVGSGNTIYF.

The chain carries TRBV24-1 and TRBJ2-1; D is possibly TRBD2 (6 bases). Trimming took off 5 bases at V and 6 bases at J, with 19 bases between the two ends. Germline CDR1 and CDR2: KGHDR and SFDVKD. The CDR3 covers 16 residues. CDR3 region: CATSGLTTSRGNEQFF. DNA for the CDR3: TGTGCCACCAGTGGATTGACGACTAGTCGGGGCAATGAGCAGTTCTTC.